The entry below gives a single TCR beta chain sequence along with its context. Its antigen is currently unknown. After removal of 5 bases from V and 11 bases from J, the junction contained 19 bases not matched to a gene. Germline V gene sequence: CDR1 DFQATT, CDR2 SNEGSKA (reference sequence). The CDR3 loop spans 16 amino acids. This sample stems from a study of T-cell reconstitution after alpha-beta-depleted transplantation in children. General study findings and limits: It was newly produced T cells that mostly accounted for T-cell counts and diversity one year after transplant. Some patients' high day-60 TCRbeta diversity was attributed to recipient cells surviving conditioning. Reportedly, alpha-beta T cells present about two months post-transplant originated from several hundred expanded clones of graft origin.

Unique molecular identifiers were incorporated during preparation of the TCRbeta library. TCRdb processed the PCR reads anew with MiXCR; each CDR3 protein has one entry. The data contain about 210,000 distinct CDR3 sequences, approximately 17% of them singletons. V gene TRBV20-1 combines with J gene TRBJ2-1, with 9 bases lining up with TRBD2. Sequencing was performed on PBMCs, mostly from graft donor cells, taken 360 days after TCRalphabeta/CD19-depleted stem cell transplant. This TCR was sampled from a male patient between 2 and 15 years old who had a stem cell transplant for acute lymphoblastic leukemia, so the T cells may come from the graft donor. Here the CDR3 reads CSALMAGRGGFSKQFF. Here the CDR3 DNA reads TGCAGTGCTTTAATGGCGGGGCGGGGGGGTTTTAGTAAGCAGTTCTTC.